The 13 T cell receptor beta chains below come from one sample, sequenced in a study of Tregs in tolerant kidney transplant recipients. Clones were sequenced by immunoSEQ multiplex PCR, and TCRdb holds only the in-frame ones, with some missing. The sample contains some 240,000 clones, roughly four fifths of which appear only once. Sequencing was done on a sample of CD4+ T cells from blood. These receptors all stem from a human donor in good health.

The chain carries TRBV5-4 and TRBJ1-1, with D possibly matching TRBD1 (5 bases). Deletions cut 0 bases from V and 4 bases from J, with 16 bases between. Germline CDR1 and CDR2: SGHNT and YYREEE (reference sequence). The CDR3 is 16 residues long. The CDR3 spells CASSLGQGPVGTEAFF. DNA for the CDR3: TGTGCCAGCAGCTTGGGCCAGGGACCTGTTGGCACTGAAGCTTTCTTT.

The chain has TRBV19 and TRBJ1-2; TRBD1 matches 8 bases. This CDR3 region has 14 residues. Germline trimming cut 5 bases from V and 4 bases from J; bases unmatched to any gene: 6. CDR1 is LNHDA, CDR2 SQIVND, per germline (reference sequence). The CDR3 coding sequence is TGTGCCAGTAGTGACTCCGGGACAGGCTATGGCTACACCTTC. Protein sequence: CASSDSGTGYGYTF. Complete variable domain (other parts from reference TRBV19 and TRBJ1-2): DGGITQSPKYLFRKEGQNVTLSCEQNLNHDAMYWYRQDPGQGLRLIYYSQIVNDFQKGDIAEGYSVSREKKESFPLTVTSAQKNPTAFYLCASSDSGTGYGYTFGSGTRLTVV.

The chain employs TRBV5-4 and TRBJ1-4; D not certain. The CDR3 spans 14 residues. V was shortened by 4 bases and J by 6 bases, with 13 bases between the two germline ends. CDR1 is SGHNT, CDR2 YYREEE, per germline (reference sequence). CDR3 loop: CASSLSGVDEKLFF. In DNA, the CDR3 is TGTGCCAGCAGCCTGTCCGGGGTGGATGAAAAACTGTTTTTT. Based on the CDR3 plus reference TRBV5-4 and TRBJ1-4, the full variable domain is ETGVTQSPTHLIKTRGQQVTLRCSSQSGHNTVSWYQQALGQGPQFIFQYYREEENGRGNFPPRFSGLQFPNYSSELNVNALELDDSALYLCASSLSGVDEKLFFGSGTQLSVL.

The chain recombines TRBV30 with TRBJ1-6; TRBD1 might be the D (5 bases). Trimming stripped 8 bases from V and 13 bases from J, with 24 bases between. The CDR3 covers 14 residues. Germline loops: CDR1 GTSNPN, CDR2 SVGIG (reference sequence). The CDR3 here is CAGSPGMGRKPLHF. The DNA of the CDR3 is TGTGCCGGGTCCCCAGGGATGGGTCGTAAGCCCCTCCACTTT.

This clone has a handful of counts. The chain employs TRBV10-2 and TRBJ2-3, with 9 nucleotides matching TRBD1. The germline V gene has CDR1 WSHSY and CDR2 SAAADI. There are 15 residues in the CDR3. After removal of 7 bases from V and 4 bases from J, the junction contained 9 bases not matched to a gene. The CDR3 sequence is CASNGDRGGADTQYF. The CDR3 DNA reads TGCGCCAGCAACGGAGACAGGGGGGGCGCAGATACGCAGTATTTT.

This clone was observed a handful of times. This chain joins TRBV5-4 and TRBJ2-2, with unresolved D. Per germline, CDR1 SGHNT and CDR2 YYREEE (reference sequence). There are 15 residues in the CDR3. Deletions cut 3 bases from V and 1 base from J, with 10 bases between. DNA of the CDR3: TGTGCCAGCAGCTCCCGTGGCGGGAACACCGGGGAGCTGTTTTTT. Protein: CASSSRGGNTGELFF.

The CDR3 nucleotides read TGTGCCAGCAGTTTTAGCCAGGGCAATTCACCCCTCCACTTT. Encoded protein: CASSFSQGNSPLHF. The J gene is TRBJ1-6, the V gene TRBV27; a weak D match, TRBD1 (5 bases). The CDR3 has 14 amino acids. Trimming removed 3 bases from V and 7 bases from J, with 10 bases in between. Germline assignment: CDR1 MNHEY and CDR2 SMNVEV (reference sequence).

The chain uses TRBV7-8 and TRBJ2-3, with 8 bases aligning to TRBD1. With 5 bases clipped from V and 1 base from J, the junction kept 8 bases outside the gene matches. Germline V lookup: CDR1 SGHVS, CDR2 FQNEAQ. This CDR3 has 16 residues. The CDR3 DNA follows: TGTGCCAGCAGCCTCCCAGGGGGCGCGGGCACAGATACGCAGTATTTT. Protein product: CASSLPGGAGTDTQYF.

This chain joins TRBV30 and TRBJ1-2; 9 bases map to TRBD1. CDR1 is GTSNPN and CDR2 is SVGIG in the germline V gene (reference sequence). The ends lost 3 bases at V and 7 bases at J; junction bases unmatched: 6. This CDR3 is 13 amino acids long. The CDR3 region has the DNA TGTGCCTGGAGCAGACAGGGGGTGGGTGGCTACACCTTC. This encodes CAWSRQGVGGYTF.

This clone was found a few times. J is TRBJ1-5 and V is TRBV5-6, with a tentative D call TRBD1 (5 bases). Trimming took 2 bases from V and 6 from J, leaving 18 bases between them. CDR1 and CDR2 (germline): SGHDT, YYEEEE. CDR3 size: 16 residues. For the CDR3, the DNA is TGTGCCAGCAGCTTCTCAGGGTGGTTTAGGAGTCAGCCCCAGCATTTT. Encoded protein: CASSFSGWFRSQPQHF.

The chain couples TRBV4-1 to TRBJ2-1; weak D call: TRBD2 (5 bases). Germline CDR1 MGHRA, CDR2 YSYEKL. Trimming took 1 base from V and 0 from J, leaving 10 bases between them. The CDR3 length is 16 residues. In DNA, the CDR3 is TGCGCCAGCAGCCAAGTCGAACGGGGCTCCTACAATGAGCAGTTCTTC. This translates into CASSQVERGSYNEQFF.

Notes on this clone: This same CDR3 is encoded by further DNA sequences in the sample. This rearrangement joins TRBV7-9 to TRBJ1-1; D is possibly TRBD1 (5 bases). V was shortened by 6 bases and J by 2 bases, with 10 bases between the two germline ends. CDR3 length: 13 residues. Germline V gene data show CDR1 as SEHNR and CDR2 as FQNEAQ (reference sequence). CDR3 in amino acids: CASSLQENTEAFF. In DNA form, the CDR3 reads TGTGCCAGCAGTCTACAGGAAAACACTGAAGCTTTCTTT.

CDR3 DNA sequence: TGTGCCAGCACCGGAGTGCTAGCGGGCTACAATGAGCAGTTCTTC. Translating it yields CASTGVLAGYNEQFF. The chain employs TRBV2 and TRBJ2-1, with 8 nucleotides matching TRBD2. The CDR3 has 15 residues. Germline values: CDR1 SNHLY, CDR2 FYNNEI. With 7 bases clipped from V and 3 bases from J, the junction kept 8 bases outside the gene matches.